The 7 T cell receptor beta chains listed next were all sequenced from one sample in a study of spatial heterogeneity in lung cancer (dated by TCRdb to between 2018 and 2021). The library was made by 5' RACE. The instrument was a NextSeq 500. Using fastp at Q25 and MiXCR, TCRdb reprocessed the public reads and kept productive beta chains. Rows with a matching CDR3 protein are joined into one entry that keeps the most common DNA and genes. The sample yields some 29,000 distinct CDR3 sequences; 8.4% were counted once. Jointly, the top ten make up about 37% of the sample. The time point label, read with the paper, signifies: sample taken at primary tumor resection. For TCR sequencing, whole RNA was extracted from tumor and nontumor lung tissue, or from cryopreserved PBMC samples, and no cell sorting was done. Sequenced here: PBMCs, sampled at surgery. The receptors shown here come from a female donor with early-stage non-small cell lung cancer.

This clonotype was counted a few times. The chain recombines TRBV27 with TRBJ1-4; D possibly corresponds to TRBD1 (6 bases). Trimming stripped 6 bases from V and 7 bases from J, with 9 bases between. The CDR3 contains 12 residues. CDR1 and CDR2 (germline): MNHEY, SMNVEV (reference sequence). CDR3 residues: CASSKTGEKLFF. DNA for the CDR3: TGTGCCAGCAGCAAGACAGGTGAAAAACTGTTTTTT. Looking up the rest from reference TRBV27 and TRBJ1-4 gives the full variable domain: EAQVTQNPRYLITVTGKKLTVTCSQNMNHEYMSWYRQDPGLGLRQIYYSMNVEVTDKGDVPEGYKVSRKEKRNFPLILESPSPNQTSLYFCASSKTGEKLFFGSGTQLSVL.

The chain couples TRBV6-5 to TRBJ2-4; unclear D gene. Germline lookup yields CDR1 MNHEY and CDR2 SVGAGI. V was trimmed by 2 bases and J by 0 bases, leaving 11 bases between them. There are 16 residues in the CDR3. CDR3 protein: CASSYGWVLAKNIQYF. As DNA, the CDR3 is TGTGCCAGCAGTTACGGCTGGGTTCTAGCCAAAAACATTCAGTACTTC.

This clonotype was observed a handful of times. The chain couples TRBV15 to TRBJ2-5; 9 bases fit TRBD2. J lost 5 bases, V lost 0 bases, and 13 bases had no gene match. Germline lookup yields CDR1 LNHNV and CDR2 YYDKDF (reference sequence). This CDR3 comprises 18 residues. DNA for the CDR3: TGTGCCACCAGCAGAGATCAAGCGGGAGGCTCACGGGGGGAGACCCAGTACTTC. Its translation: CATSRDQAGGSRGETQYF.

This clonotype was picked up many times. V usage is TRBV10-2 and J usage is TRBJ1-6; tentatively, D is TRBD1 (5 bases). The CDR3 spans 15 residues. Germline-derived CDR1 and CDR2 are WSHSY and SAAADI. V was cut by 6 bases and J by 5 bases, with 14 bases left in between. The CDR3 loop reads CASREPSTDNSPLHF. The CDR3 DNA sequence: TGCGCCAGCAGAGAACCCTCGACAGATAATTCACCCCTCCACTTT.

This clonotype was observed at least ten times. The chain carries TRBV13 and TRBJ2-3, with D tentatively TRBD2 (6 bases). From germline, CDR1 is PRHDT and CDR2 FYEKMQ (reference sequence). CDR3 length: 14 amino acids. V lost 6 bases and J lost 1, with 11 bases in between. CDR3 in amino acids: CASRPGLRTDTQYF. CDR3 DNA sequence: TGTGCCAGCAGGCCGGGACTCCGCACAGATACGCAGTATTTT. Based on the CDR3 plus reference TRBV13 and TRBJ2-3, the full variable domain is AAGVIQSPRHLIKEKRETATLKCYPIPRHDTVYWYQQGPGQDPQFLISFYEKMQSDKGSIPDRFSAQQFSDYHSELNMSSLELGDSALYFCASRPGLRTDTQYFGPGTRLTVL.

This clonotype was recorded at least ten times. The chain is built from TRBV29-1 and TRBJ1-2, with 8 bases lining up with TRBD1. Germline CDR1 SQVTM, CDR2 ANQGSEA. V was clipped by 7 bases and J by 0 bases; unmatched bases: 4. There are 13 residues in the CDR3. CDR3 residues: CSALQGANYGYTF. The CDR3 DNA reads TGCAGCGCCCTACAGGGGGCTAACTATGGCTACACCTTC.

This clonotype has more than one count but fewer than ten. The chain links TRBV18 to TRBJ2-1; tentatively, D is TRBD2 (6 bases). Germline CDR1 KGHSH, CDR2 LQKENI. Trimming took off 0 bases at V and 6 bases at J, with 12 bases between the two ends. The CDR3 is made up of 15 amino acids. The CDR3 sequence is CASSPPSSVRNEQFF. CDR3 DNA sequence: TGTGCCAGCTCACCACCGTCTAGCGTGCGCAATGAGCAGTTCTTC.